This T cell receptor beta chain was captured in a study of beta chain features in type 1 diabetes. Overall study context: Investigators examined 85 million to 110 million sorted cells across all samples.

The germline gives CDR1 MDHEN, CDR2 SYDVKM. This CDR3 is 12 amino acids long. V lost 8 bases and J 9 bases, leaving 14 bases between the germline ends. Every bit of the isolated RNA underwent reverse transcription, so sequencing read expressed TCRB transcripts. Sequencing used immunoSEQ multiplex PCR; TCRdb keeps in-frame clones, though not all of them. Of more than 300,000 clones listed, roughly 8% are singletons. Points from the study as a whole: The study found fewer insertions and more deletions at VDJ junctions in type 1 diabetes patients.

Purities over 98% were achieved in all sorted populations. About this clone itself: The antigen is not known.

This TCR derives from a young woman in good health. This rearrangement joins TRBV28 to TRBJ2-1; TRBD2 might be the D (6 bases). The sequenced sample consisted of central memory CD4+ T cells from blood. CDR3 nucleotide sequence: TGTGCCAGCTATACGGGGGTGGCTGAGCAGTTCTTC. It translates to CASYTGVAEQFF.